The next 7 T cell receptor beta chains were all read from a single sample in a study of a mutant IDH1 vaccine in newly diagnosed glioma. Time point of the sample: baseline, week 1 (first vaccination visit). Treatment denoted: pre-vaccination baseline after standard-of-care therapy. The table came from immunoSEQ multiplex PCR; TCRdb's copy has only in-frame clones and leaves some out. The table includes fewer than 50,000 clones, 75% to 85% detected once. The starting material was PBMCs, obtained from a glioma patient treated with radiotherapy, temozolomide or both. These TCRs come from a man in his forties or fifties with glioma. Some clones in this sample may be carry-over from other donors' samples.

The CDR3 DNA sequence: TGTGCCAGCAGTGATCACGTAGAGACAGGGGGGGACACAGATACGCAGTATTTT. Its translation is CASSDHVETGGDTDTQYF. The chain combines TRBV25-1 with TRBJ2-3, with TRBD1 matching over 9 bases. Trimming removed 3 bases from V and 2 bases from J; junction bases left unmatched: 12. Germline CDR1 MGHDK, CDR2 SYGVNS. This CDR3 region has 18 residues.

This clone was observed a single time. The chain combines TRBV13 with TRBJ1-4; D is uncertain. The CDR3 sequence is 16 residues long. V dropped 5 bases and J dropped 1 base, with 14 bases sitting between them. In germline, CDR1 is PRHDT, CDR2 FYEKMQ (reference sequence). Written as DNA, the CDR3 is TGTGCCAGCAGCGTTGCGGGGTTGGTAACTAATGAAAAACTGTTTTTT. Its translation is CASSVAGLVTNEKLFF. Using reference TRBV13 and TRBJ1-4 for the parts outside the CDR3, the full variable domain is AAGVIQSPRHLIKEKRETATLKCYPIPRHDTVYWYQQGPGQDPQFLISFYEKMQSDKGSIPDRFSAQQFSDYHSELNMSSLELGDSALYFCASSVAGLVTNEKLFFGSGTQLSVL.

The J gene is TRBJ1-4, the V gene TRBV9; possibly TRBD1 for D (5 bases). Germline CDR1 SGDLS, CDR2 YYNGEE. The CDR3 spans 14 residues. The V and J ends lost 4 bases and 4 bases respectively, with 11 bases between them. The CDR3 region is CASSPRGGNEKLFF. The CDR3 DNA reads as TGTGCCAGCAGCCCCCGTGGGGGTAATGAAAAACTGTTTTTT.

The chain uses TRBV9 and TRBJ2-7; TRBD2 aligns across 7 bases. This CDR3 has 14 residues. CDR1 and CDR2 from the germline V gene are SGDLS and YYNGEE. Trimming took 0 bases from V and 2 from J; bases not matched to a gene: 2. The CDR3 here is CASSVAGGPYEQYF. CDR3 in DNA: TGTGCCAGCAGCGTAGCGGGGGGTCCCTACGAGCAGTACTTC.

The gene calls are TRBV19 and TRBJ2-1; perhaps TRBD1 as D (6 bases). The germline gives CDR1 LNHDA, CDR2 SQIVND (reference sequence). Trimming shortened V by 4 bases and J by 0 bases, and 13 bases separated the two germline ends. The CDR3 runs 16 residues. The DNA for the CDR3 is TGTGCCAGTAGTAGGGGGACACGGAACTCCTACAATGAGCAGTTCTTC. Amino acid sequence: CASSRGTRNSYNEQFF. Drawing the rest from reference TRBV19 and TRBJ2-1, the complete variable domain is DGGITQSPKYLFRKEGQNVTLSCEQNLNHDAMYWYRQDPGQGLRLIYYSQIVNDFQKGDIAEGYSVSREKKESFPLTVTSAQKNPTAFYLCASSRGTRNSYNEQFFGPGTRLTVL.

This sequence joins TRBV5-1 and TRBJ1-4; D unresolved. Trimming took off 2 bases at V and 0 bases at J, with 14 bases between the two ends. This CDR3 is 17 amino acids long. Germline V CDR1 and CDR2: SGHRS, YFSETQ. In nucleotides, the CDR3 is TGCGCCAGCAGCTTTCGGGGAGAGACGGCAACTAATGAAAAACTGTTTTTT. Translated, it gives CASSFRGETATNEKLFF. The full variable domain, with the rest looked up from reference TRBV5-1 and TRBJ1-4, is KAGVTQTPRYLIKTRGQQVTLSCSPISGHRSVSWYQQTPGQGLQFLFEYFSETQRNKGNFPGRFSGRQFSNSRSEMNVSTLELGDSALYLCASSFRGETATNEKLFFGSGTQLSVL.

V is TRBV27 and J is TRBJ2-7; TRBD1 aligns across 8 bases. The trim removed 3 bases at V and 1 base at J, leaving 2 bases unmatched. The germline V gene has CDR1 MNHEY and CDR2 SMNVEV (reference sequence). CDR3 length: 14 amino acids. CDR3 region: CASSFQGASYEQYF. CDR3 in DNA: TGTGCCAGCAGTTTTCAGGGGGCATCCTACGAGCAGTACTTC.